This paragraph covers one T cell receptor beta chain sequence. These data originate in a study of T cell clones after liver transplantation. As for the study in general: TCRbeta sequencing after a pre-transplant mixed lymphocyte reaction identified graft-donor-reactive clones, later tracked in post-transplant blood. At least one year of complete immunosuppression withdrawal without enzymes over twice normal defined tolerance. Until 12-24 months post-transplant, subjects got standard immunosuppression and no induction.

Germline CDR1 reads KGHSH; CDR2 reads LQKENI. The CDR3 runs 13 residues. V was cut by 4 bases and J by 5 bases, with 11 bases left in between. Method: immunoSEQ multiplex PCR; TCRdb's copy keeps in-frame clones and lacks some. In the table there are tens of thousands of clones, approximately 84% of which are singletons. The sample was CD4+ T cells from blood, taken before liver transplant. The TCR sequence derives from a human donor who received a liver transplant. This sequence joins TRBV18 and TRBJ1-1, with D possibly TRBD1 on 6 matching bases. For the CDR3, the DNA is TGTGCCAGCTCACGGCAGACAGGAACTGAAGCTTTCTTT. Its translation: CASSRQTGTEAFF. Full variable domain (missing parts from reference TRBV18 and TRBJ1-1): NAGVMQNPRHLVRRRGQEARLRCSPMKGHSHVYWYRQLPEEGLKFMVYLQKENIIDESGMPKERFSAEFPKEGPSILRIQQVVRGDSAAYFCASSRQTGTEAFFGQGTRLTVV.